This TCR beta chain was profiled in a study of a mutant IDH1 vaccine in newly diagnosed glioma. Study-level findings and limits: Pseudoprogression showed no apparent link to changes in top peripheral T cell clonotypes. Among patients, 93.3% showed immune responses induced by the vaccine.

Trimming shortened V by 0 bases and J by 0 bases, and 14 bases separated the two germline ends. This CDR3 contains 17 residues. CDR1 is SEHNR and CDR2 is FQNEAQ in the germline V gene (reference sequence). Sample time point: week 23, last vaccination. A single vaccine dose contained 300 ug of mutant IDH1 20-mer peptide, and topical imiquimod was used with it. Details on this clone: The target antigen is unknown.

The repertoire was sequenced with immunoSEQ multiplex PCR; TCRdb's copy has only in-frame clones and lacks some. The table lists tens of thousands of clones, 80% to 90% of them singletons. The source material was PBMCs, sampled from a glioma patient whose treatment included an IDH1 peptide vaccine. This TCR was sampled from a man aged 40-49 years with glioma. The V call is TRBV7-9, the J call TRBJ1-1; D is undetermined. This chain's CDR3 is CASSLAGLLGMNTEAFF. The CDR3 DNA reads as TGTGCCAGCAGCTTAGCGGGTCTGTTAGGGATGAACACTGAAGCTTTCTTT.